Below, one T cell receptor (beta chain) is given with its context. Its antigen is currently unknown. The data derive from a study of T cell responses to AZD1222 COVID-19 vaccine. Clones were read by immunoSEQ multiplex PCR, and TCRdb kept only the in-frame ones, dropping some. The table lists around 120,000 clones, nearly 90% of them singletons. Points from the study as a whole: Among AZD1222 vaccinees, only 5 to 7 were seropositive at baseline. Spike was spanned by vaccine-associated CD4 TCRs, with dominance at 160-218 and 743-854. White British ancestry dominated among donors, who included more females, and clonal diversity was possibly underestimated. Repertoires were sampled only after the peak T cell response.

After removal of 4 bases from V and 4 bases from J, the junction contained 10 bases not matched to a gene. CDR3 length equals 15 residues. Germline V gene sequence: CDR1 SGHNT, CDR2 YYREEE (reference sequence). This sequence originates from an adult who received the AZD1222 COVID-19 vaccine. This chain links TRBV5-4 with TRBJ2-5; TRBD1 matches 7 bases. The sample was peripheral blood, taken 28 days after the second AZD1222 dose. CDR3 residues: CASSLRRQGVETQYF. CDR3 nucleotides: TGTGCCAGCAGCCTACGAAGACAGGGAGTAGAGACCCAGTACTTC.